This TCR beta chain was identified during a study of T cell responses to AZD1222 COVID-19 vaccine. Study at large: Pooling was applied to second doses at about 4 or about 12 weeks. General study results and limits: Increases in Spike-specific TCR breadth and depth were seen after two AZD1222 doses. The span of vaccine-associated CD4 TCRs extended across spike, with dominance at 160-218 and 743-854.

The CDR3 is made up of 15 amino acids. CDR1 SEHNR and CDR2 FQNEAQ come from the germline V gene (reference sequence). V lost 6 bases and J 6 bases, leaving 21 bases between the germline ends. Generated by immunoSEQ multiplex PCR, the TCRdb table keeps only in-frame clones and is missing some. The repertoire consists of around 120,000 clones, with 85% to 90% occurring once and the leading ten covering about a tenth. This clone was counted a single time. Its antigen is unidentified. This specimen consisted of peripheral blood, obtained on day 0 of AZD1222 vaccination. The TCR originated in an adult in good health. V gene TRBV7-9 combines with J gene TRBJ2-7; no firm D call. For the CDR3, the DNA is TGTGCCAGCAGTCTGGACGGCTTTGGGGTGGGCGAGCAGTACTTC. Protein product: CASSLDGFGVGEQYF.